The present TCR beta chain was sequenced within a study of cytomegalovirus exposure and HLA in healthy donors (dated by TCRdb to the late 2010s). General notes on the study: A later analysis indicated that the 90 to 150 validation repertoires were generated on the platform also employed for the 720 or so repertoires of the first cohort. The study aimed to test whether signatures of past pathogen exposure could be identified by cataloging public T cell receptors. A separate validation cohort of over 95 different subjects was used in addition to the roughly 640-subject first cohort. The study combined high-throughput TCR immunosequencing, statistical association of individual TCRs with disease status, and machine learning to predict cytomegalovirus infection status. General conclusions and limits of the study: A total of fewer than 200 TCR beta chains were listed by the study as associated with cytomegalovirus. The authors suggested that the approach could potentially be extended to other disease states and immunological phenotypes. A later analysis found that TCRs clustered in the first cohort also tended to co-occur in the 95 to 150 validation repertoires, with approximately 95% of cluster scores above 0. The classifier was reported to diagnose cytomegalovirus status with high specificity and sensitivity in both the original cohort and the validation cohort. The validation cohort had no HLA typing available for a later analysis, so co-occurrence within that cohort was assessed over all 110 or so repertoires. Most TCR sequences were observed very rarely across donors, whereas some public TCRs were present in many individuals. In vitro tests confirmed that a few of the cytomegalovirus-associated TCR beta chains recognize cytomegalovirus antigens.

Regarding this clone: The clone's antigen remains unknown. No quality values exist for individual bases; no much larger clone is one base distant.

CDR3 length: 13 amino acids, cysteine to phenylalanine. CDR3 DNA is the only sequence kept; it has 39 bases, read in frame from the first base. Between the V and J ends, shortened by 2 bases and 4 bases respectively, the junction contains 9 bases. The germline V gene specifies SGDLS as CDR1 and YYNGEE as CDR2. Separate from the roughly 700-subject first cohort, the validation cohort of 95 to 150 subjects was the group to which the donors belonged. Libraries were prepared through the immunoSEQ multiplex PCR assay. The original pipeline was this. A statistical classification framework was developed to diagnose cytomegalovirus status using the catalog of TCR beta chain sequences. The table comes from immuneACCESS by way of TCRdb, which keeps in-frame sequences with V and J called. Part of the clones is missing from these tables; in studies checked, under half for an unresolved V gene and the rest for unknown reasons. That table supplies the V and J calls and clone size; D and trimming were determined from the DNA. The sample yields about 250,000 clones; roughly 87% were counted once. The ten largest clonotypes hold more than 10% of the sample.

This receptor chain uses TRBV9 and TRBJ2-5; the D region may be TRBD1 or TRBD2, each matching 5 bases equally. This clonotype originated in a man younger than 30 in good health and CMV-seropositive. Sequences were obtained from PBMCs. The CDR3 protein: CASSVEGSETQYF. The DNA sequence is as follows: TGTGCCAGCAGCGTTGAGGGGTCAGAGACCCAGTACTTC.